Sequencing of this T cell receptor beta chain was carried out in a study of OX40 agonist ivuxolimab in advanced cancers. The method was immunoSEQ multiplex PCR; TCRdb's version includes in-frame clones alone and lacks a portion of them. The table lists approximately 65,000 clones, approximately 90% of them singletons, with roughly 4.2% in the top ten. The V segment lost 0 bases and the J segment 9 bases; nucleotides outside the gene matches: 1. The CDR3 runs 11 residues. Looked up from germline, CDR1 is GTSNPN and CDR2 is SVGIG (reference sequence). The chain employs TRBV30 and TRBJ1-1, with TRBD1 matching over 7 bases. The sequencing used CD4+ or CD8+ T cells sorted from blood, collected in a trial of the OX40 agonist ivuxolimab. The TCR comes from an adult with an advanced solid tumor such as melanoma, head and neck, liver or kidney cancer. Written as DNA, the CDR3 is TGTGCCTGGAGTGTACAGGGGAAAGCTTTCTTT. Amino acids: CAWSVQGKAFF. Looking up the rest from reference TRBV30 and TRBJ1-1 gives the full variable domain: SQTIHQWPATLVQPVGSPLSLECTVEGTSNPNLYWYRQAAGRGLQLLFYSVGIGQISSEVPQNLSASRPQDRQFILSSKKLLLSDSGFYLCAWSVQGKAFFGQGTRLTVV.